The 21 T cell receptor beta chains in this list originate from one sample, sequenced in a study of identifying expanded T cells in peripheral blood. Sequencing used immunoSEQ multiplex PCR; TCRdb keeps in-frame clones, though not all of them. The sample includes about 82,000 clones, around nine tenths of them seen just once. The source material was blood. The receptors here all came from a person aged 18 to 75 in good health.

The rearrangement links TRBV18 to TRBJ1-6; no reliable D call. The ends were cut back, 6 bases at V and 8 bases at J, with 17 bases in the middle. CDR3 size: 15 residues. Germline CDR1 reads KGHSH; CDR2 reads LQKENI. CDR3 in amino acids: CASSPTGKVDSPLHF. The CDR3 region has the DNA TGTGCCAGCTCGCCTACCGGGAAGGTGGATTCACCCCTCCACTTT.

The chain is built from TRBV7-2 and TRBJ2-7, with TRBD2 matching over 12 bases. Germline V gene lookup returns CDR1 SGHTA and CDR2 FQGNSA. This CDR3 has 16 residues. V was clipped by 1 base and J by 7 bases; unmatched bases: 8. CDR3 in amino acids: CASSLVSSGRAGEQYF. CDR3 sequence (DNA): TGTGCCAGCAGCTTAGTCTCTAGCGGGAGGGCTGGGGAGCAGTACTTC.

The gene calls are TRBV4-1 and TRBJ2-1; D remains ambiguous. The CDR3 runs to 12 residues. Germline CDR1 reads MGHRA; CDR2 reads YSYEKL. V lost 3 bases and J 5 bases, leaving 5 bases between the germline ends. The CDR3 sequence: CASSHVDNEQFF. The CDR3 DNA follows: TGCGCCAGCAGCCATGTAGACAATGAGCAGTTCTTC.

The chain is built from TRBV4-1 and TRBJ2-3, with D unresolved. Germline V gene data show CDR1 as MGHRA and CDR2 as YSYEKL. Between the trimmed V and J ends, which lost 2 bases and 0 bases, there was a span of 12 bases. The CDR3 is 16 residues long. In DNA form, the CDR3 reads TGCGCCAGCAGCCAAACGACTGCGCGAAGCACAGATACGCAGTATTTT. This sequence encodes CASSQTTARSTDTQYF.

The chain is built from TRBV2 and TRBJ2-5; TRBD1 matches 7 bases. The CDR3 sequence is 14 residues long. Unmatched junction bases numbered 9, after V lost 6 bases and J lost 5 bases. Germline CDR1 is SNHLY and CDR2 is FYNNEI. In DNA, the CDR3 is TGTGCCAGCAGGGGTGACAGGGTAGGGGAGACCCAGTACTTC. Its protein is CASRGDRVGETQYF.

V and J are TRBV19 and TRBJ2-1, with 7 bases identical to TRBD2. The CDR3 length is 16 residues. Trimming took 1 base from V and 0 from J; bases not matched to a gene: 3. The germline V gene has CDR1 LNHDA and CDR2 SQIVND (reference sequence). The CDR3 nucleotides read TGTGCCAGTAGTATAGCCCGGACTAGCTCCTACAATGAGCAGTTCTTC. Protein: CASSIARTSSYNEQFF.

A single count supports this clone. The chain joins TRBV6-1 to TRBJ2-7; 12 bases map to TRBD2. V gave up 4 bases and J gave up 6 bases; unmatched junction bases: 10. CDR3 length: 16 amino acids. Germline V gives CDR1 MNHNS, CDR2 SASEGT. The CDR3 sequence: CASSVILAGGFGEQYF. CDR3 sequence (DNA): TGTGCCAGCAGTGTTATACTAGCGGGAGGCTTTGGCGAGCAGTACTTC.

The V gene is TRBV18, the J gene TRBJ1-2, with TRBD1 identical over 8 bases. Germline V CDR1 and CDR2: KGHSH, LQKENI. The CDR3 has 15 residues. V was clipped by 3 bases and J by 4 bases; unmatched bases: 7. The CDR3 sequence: CASSPGTGALYGYTF. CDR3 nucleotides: TGTGCCAGCTCACCGGGGACAGGCGCGCTCTATGGCTACACCTTC.

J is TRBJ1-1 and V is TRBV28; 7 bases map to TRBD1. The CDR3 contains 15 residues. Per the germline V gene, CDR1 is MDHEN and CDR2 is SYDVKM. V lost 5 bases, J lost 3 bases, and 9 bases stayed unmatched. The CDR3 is CASSSGQAGDTEAFF. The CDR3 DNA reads TGTGCCAGCAGTAGCGGACAGGCGGGGGACACTGAAGCTTTCTTT.

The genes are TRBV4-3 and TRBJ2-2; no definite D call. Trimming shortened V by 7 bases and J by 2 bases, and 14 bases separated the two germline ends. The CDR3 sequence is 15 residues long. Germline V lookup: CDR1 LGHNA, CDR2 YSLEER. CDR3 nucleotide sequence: TGCGCCAGCACGCCCCGCGGCTACAACACCGGGGAGCTGTTTTTT. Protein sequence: CASTPRGYNTGELFF.

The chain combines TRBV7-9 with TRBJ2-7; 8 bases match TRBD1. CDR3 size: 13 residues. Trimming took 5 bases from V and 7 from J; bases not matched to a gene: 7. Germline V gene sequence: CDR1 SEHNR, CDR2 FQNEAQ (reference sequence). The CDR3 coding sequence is TGTGCCAGCAGCGGGCAGGGGGCGCGTGAGCAGTACTTC. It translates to CASSGQGAREQYF.

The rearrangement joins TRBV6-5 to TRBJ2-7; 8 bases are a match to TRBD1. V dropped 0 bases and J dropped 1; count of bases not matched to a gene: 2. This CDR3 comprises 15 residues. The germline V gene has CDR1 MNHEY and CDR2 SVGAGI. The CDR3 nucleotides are TGTGCCAGCAGTTACTCTGGGACAGGATCCTACGAGCAGTACTTC. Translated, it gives CASSYSGTGSYEQYF.

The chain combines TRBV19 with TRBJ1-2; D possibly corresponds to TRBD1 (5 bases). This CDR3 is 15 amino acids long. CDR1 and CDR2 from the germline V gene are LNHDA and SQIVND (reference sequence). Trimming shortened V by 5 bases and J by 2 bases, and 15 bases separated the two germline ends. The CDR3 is CASSYQGSGNYGYTF. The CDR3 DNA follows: TGTGCCAGTAGTTACCAGGGATCCGGAAACTATGGCTACACCTTC.

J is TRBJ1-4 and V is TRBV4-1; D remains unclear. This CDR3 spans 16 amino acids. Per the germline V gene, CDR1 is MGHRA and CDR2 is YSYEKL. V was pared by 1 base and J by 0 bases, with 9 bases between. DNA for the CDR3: TGCGCCAGCAGCCAAGCTGGCAGTCCAACTAATGAAAAACTGTTTTTT. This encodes CASSQAGSPTNEKLFF.

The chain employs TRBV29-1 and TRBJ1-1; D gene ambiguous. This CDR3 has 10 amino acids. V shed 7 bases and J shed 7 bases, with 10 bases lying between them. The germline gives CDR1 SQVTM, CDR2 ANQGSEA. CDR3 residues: CSAMQNEAFF. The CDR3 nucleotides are TGCAGCGCAATGCAAAATGAAGCTTTCTTT.

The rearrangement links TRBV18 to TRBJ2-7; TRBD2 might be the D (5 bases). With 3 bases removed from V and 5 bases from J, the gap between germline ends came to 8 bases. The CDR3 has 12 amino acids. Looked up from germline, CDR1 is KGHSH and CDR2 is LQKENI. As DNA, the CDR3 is TGTGCCAGCTCACCCTCCGGGAACGAGCAGTACTTC. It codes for CASSPSGNEQYF. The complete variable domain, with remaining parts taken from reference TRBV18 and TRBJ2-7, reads NAGVMQNPRHLVRRRGQEARLRCSPMKGHSHVYWYRQLPEEGLKFMVYLQKENIIDESGMPKERFSAEFPKEGPSILRIQQVVRGDSAAYFCASSPSGNEQYFGPGTRLTVT.

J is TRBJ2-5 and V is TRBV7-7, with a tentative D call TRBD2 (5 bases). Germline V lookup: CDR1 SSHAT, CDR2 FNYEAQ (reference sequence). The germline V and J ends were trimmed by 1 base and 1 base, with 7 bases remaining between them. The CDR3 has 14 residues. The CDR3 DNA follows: TGTGCCAGCAGCTTAGGAGGGTTCCAAGAGACCCAGTACTTC. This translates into CASSLGGFQETQYF.

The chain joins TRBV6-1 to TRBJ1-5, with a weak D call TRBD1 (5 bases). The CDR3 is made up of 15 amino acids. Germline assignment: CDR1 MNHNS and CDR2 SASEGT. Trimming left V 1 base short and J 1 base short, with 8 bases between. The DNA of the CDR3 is TGTGCCAGCAGTGAAGGCAGGGTCAGCAATCAGCCCCAGCATTTT. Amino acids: CASSEGRVSNQPQHF.

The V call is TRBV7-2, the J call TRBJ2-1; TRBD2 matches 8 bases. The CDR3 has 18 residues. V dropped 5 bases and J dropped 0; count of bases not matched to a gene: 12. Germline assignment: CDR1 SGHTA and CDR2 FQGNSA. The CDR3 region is CASSLRGVGTSSYNEQFF. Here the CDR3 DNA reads TGTGCCAGCAGCCTGCGGGGGGTTGGGACAAGCTCCTACAATGAGCAGTTCTTC. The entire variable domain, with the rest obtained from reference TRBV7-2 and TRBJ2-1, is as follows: GAGVSQSPSNKVTEKGKDVELRCDPISGHTALYWYRQSLGQGLEFLIYFQGNSAPDKSGLPSDRFSAERTGGSVSTLTIQRTQQEDSAVYLCASSLRGVGTSSYNEQFFGPGTRLTVL.

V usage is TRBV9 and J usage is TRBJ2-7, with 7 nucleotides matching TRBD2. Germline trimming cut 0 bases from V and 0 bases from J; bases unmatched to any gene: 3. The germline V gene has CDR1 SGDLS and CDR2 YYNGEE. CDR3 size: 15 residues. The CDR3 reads CASSVEWEGSYEQYF. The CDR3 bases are TGTGCCAGCAGCGTAGAGTGGGAGGGCTCCTACGAGCAGTACTTC.

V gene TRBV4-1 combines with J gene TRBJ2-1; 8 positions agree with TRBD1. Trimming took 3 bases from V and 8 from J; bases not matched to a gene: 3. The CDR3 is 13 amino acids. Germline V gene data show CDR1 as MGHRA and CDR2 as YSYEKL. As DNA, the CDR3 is TGCGCCAGCAGCCACGGACAGGGCTATGAGCAGTTCTTC. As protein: CASSHGQGYEQFF.